A single T cell receptor (beta chain) is shown here with its context. What it binds is not known. TCRdb re-called the reads with MiXCR, one entry per CDR3 protein. The repertoire holds about 490,000 distinct CDR3 sequences, with about 30% as singletons. The data derive from a study of T cell repertoires in cytomegalovirus infection. The wider study: Shared public TCR beta signatures pointed to both CMV infection and a matching HLA type.

Study results and limitations: Dominating the ex vivo response were TCR beta clonotypes that were CMV-specific and HLA-C-restricted. Summed public TCR beta family frequency identified CMV carriers bearing the relevant HLA.

The germline CDR1 and CDR2 sequences are SEHNR and FQNEAQ (reference sequence). The V segment lost 1 base and the J segment 5 bases; nucleotides outside the gene matches: 3. This CDR3 has 15 residues. Sequencing was carried out using PBMCs. The sequence derives from a human donor in good health (CMV status not recorded). Some clones in this sample may be carry-over from other donors' samples. V is TRBV7-9 and J is TRBJ2-1, with 9 bases fitting TRBD2. CDR3 DNA sequence: TGTGCCAGCAGCTTAGTGCGCGGGAGGGACAATGAGCAGTTCTTC. Translation gives CASSLVRGRDNEQFF.